The 17 T cell receptor beta chains below come from one sample, sequenced in a study of blood T cell repertoires in COVID-19. TCRdb keeps only in-frame clones here, not all; method: immunoSEQ multiplex PCR. The profile shows about 220,000 clones, about four fifths of them singletons. Sequences were obtained from PBMCs or T cells enriched from blood (not recorded which). These receptors were collected from a woman aged 40 to 55 who had been exposed to COVID-19.

The gene calls are TRBV5-4 and TRBJ1-1, with D perhaps matching TRBD1 (5 bases). Germline V gene lookup returns CDR1 SGHNT and CDR2 YYREEE (reference sequence). The CDR3 spans 12 residues. Trimming removed 5 bases from V and 3 bases from J, with 8 bases in between. The CDR3 bases are TGTGCCAGCAGTAAAGGGGACACTGAAGCTTTCTTT. Its protein product is CASSKGDTEAFF.

This clone was seen a single time. The chain has TRBV29-1 and TRBJ1-1; D gene ambiguous. Between the trimmed V and J ends, which lost 6 bases and 7 bases, there was a span of 21 bases. Germline CDR1 reads SQVTM; CDR2 reads ANQGSEA. The CDR3 loop spans 14 amino acids. This CDR3 reads CSVREGSQAHEAFF. For the CDR3, the DNA is TGCAGCGTCCGGGAGGGTAGTCAGGCCCATGAAGCTTTCTTT.

The chain links TRBV5-1 to TRBJ2-3, with 11 bases that match TRBD2. In germline, CDR1 is SGHRS, CDR2 YFSETQ. The trim removed 5 bases at V and 1 base at J, leaving 0 bases unmatched. The CDR3 is 14 amino acids. The CDR3 reads CASRTSGGTDTQYF. CDR3 coding DNA: TGCGCCAGCAGGACTAGCGGGGGCACAGATACGCAGTATTTT.

This clone was observed once. The chain is built from TRBV5-6 and TRBJ2-7; TRBD1 matches 7 bases. Germline CDR1 is SGHDT and CDR2 is YYEEEE. Trimming at V came to 2 bases and at J to 0 bases, leaving 5 bases not matched to a gene. The CDR3 contains 15 residues. DNA for the CDR3: TGTGCCAGCAGCTTTTCCGGGACAGCCTCCTACGAGCAGTACTTC. Translating it yields CASSFSGTASYEQYF.

The gene calls are TRBV27 and TRBJ1-1, with TRBD1 matching over 9 bases. This CDR3 has 16 residues. Germline V gene data show CDR1 as MNHEY and CDR2 as SMNVEV (reference sequence). V trimming: 5 bases; J trimming: 1 base; junction bases outside the gene matches: 8. CDR3 nucleotides: TGTGCCAGCAGTCCTGGACAGGGGTTATCGAACACTGAAGCTTTCTTT. Translating gives CASSPGQGLSNTEAFF.

In the case of this clone: The junction does not match germline at one end; this may be a read error. The chain joins TRBV7-2 to TRBJ1-5, with D unresolved. The germline V gene encodes CDR1 SGHTA and CDR2 FQGNSA. The CDR3 has 15 residues. The CDR3 nucleotides read TGTGCCAGCAGCGTAGCTCATCAGGGCAATCAGCCCCAGCATTTT. This encodes CASSVAHQGNQPQHF.

The CDR3 region has the DNA TGTGCCAGCAGCGCATGGACAGGGGGCTTGTCTAACTATGGCTACACCTTC. This encodes CASSAWTGGLSNYGYTF. V is TRBV7-2 and J is TRBJ1-2; 11 nucleotides align to TRBD1. CDR1 is SGHTA and CDR2 is FQGNSA in the germline V gene. This CDR3 has 17 amino acids. Germline trimming cut 5 bases from V and 0 bases from J; bases unmatched to any gene: 8.

The chain joins TRBV28 to TRBJ2-3, with TRBD2 matching over 8 bases. The CDR3 is 15 residues long. The J segment lost 2 bases and the V segment lost 10 bases, leaving 11 bases of the junction unmatched. CDR1 and CDR2 from the germline V gene are MDHEN and SYDVKM. CDR3 protein: CATLAWRGATDTQYF. CDR3 bases: TGTGCCACCTTGGCTTGGCGGGGGGCCACAGATACGCAGTATTTT.

In its sample, this clone was seen a few times. DNA for the CDR3: TGTGCCAGCAGCCAACAGGGACAGGGGGGTGGCTACACCTTC. The encoded protein is CASSQQGQGGGYTF. The chain combines TRBV3-1 (or the pseudogene TRBV3-2) with TRBJ1-2, with TRBD1 matching 11 bases. The CDR3 has 14 residues. CDR1 is LGHDT, CDR2 YNNKEL, per germline (reference sequence). V trimming: 2 bases; J trimming: 7 bases; junction bases outside the gene matches: 3.

This clone showed up just once. The CDR3 DNA sequence: TGTGCCAGCAGCGCCGGGACAGGGGCCTACGAGCAGTACTTC. The encoded protein is CASSAGTGAYEQYF. The chain links TRBV14 to TRBJ2-7, with 10 bases that match TRBD1. Germline CDR1 reads SGHDN; CDR2 reads FVKESK. V dropped 5 bases and J dropped 2; count of bases not matched to a gene: 3. This CDR3 comprises 14 residues.

The V and J genes are TRBV5-1 and TRBJ2-1, with 9 positions matching TRBD2. J lost 1 base, V lost 6 bases, and 5 bases had no gene match. CDR3 length equals 15 residues. Germline V gene lookup returns CDR1 SGHRS and CDR2 YFSETQ. Here the CDR3 DNA reads TGCGCCAGCACCCCGACTAGCGGATCCTACAATGAGCAGTTCTTC. Translating gives CASTPTSGSYNEQFF. The whole variable domain, filled in from reference TRBV5-1 and TRBJ2-1, reads KAGVTQTPRYLIKTRGQQVTLSCSPISGHRSVSWYQQTPGQGLQFLFEYFSETQRNKGNFPGRFSGRQFSNSRSEMNVSTLELGDSALYLCASTPTSGSYNEQFFGPGTRLTVL.

The chain recombines TRBV12-3 or TRBV12-4 with TRBJ1-5; 10 bases map to TRBD1. This CDR3 comprises 13 residues. After removal of 6 bases from V and 6 bases from J, the junction contained 2 bases not matched to a gene. CDR3 DNA sequence: TGTGCCAGCAGCCGGACAGGGGGTCAGCCCCAGCATTTT. This translates into CASSRTGGQPQHF.

The gene calls are TRBV13 and TRBJ1-4, with 7 bases lining up with TRBD1. The V gene end was trimmed by 3 bases and the J gene end by 6 bases; junction bases not matched to a gene: 4. The germline V gene has CDR1 PRHDT and CDR2 FYEKMQ (reference sequence). There are 14 residues in the CDR3. The CDR3 reads CASSFRGSYEKLFF. CDR3 DNA sequence: TGTGCCAGCAGCTTCAGGGGGAGCTATGAAAAACTGTTTTTT.

This clone came up once. The V gene is TRBV30, the J gene TRBJ1-4; 9 bases are shared with TRBD1. Germline assignment: CDR1 GTSNPN and CDR2 SVGIG (reference sequence). This CDR3 is 13 amino acids long. The V and J ends lost 5 bases and 8 bases, in that order; junction bases with no gene match: 6. CDR3 bases: TGTGCCTGGGATGACAGGGGGGCGGAAAAACTGTTTTTT. Translating gives CAWDDRGAEKLFF.

The rearrangement links TRBV11-2 to TRBJ2-3, with 8 bases lining up with TRBD2. Per the germline V gene, CDR1 is SGHAT and CDR2 is FQNNGV. This CDR3 has 17 residues. V was pared by 3 bases and J by 4 bases, with 12 bases of the junction left unmatched. The DNA for the CDR3 is TGTGCCAGCAGCTTGGGGAGCGGGGGCCGAATTGCAGATACGCAGTATTTT. Amino acid sequence: CASSLGSGGRIADTQYF. Supplemented by reference TRBV11-2 and TRBJ2-3, the full variable domain reads EAGVAQSPRYKIIEKRQSVAFWCNPISGHATLYWYQQILGQGPKLLIQFQNNGVVDDSQLPKDRFSAERLKGVDSTLKIQPAKLEDSAVYLCASSLGSGGRIADTQYFGPGTRLTVL.

The CDR3, as DNA: TGTGCCATCAGTGATCCGGGACTAGCGGGTAAATCCCCCGGGGAGCTGTTTTTT. Its protein is CAISDPGLAGKSPGELFF. The chain employs TRBV10-3 and TRBJ2-2, with TRBD2 matching 12 bases. Germline V gene sequence: CDR1 ENHRY, CDR2 SYGVKD. The CDR3 is 18 amino acids. Germline trimming cut 3 bases from V and 6 bases from J; bases unmatched to any gene: 11.

This clone appeared a single time. The V call is TRBV9, the J call TRBJ1-1; D perhaps matches TRBD1 (6 bases). This CDR3 region has 16 residues. Germline values: CDR1 SGDLS, CDR2 YYNGEE. The V and J ends lost 0 bases and 7 bases respectively, with 19 bases between them. CDR3 region: CASSVGPGVQTSEAFF. The CDR3 DNA reads TGTGCCAGCAGCGTAGGTCCAGGGGTCCAAACGAGTGAAGCTTTCTTT.